This T cell receptor (beta chain) is drawn from a study of OX40 agonist ivuxolimab in advanced cancers. The repertoire was sequenced with immunoSEQ multiplex PCR; TCRdb's copy has only in-frame clones and lacks some. The table records tens of thousands of clones, 84% of them present only once. CDR3 length equals 13 residues. V lost 5 bases, J lost 0 bases, and 7 bases lay in between. Germline CDR1 MDHEN, CDR2 SYDVKM. J is TRBJ2-5 and V is TRBV28; D is possibly TRBD1 or TRBD2 (5 bases each). This clonotype was obtained from an adult with an advanced solid tumor such as melanoma, head and neck, liver or kidney cancer. Sequences were derived from CD4+ or CD8+ T cells sorted from blood, sampled in a trial of the OX40 agonist ivuxolimab. As DNA, the CDR3 is TGTGCCAGCAGTCCGGGACACCAAGAGACCCAGTACTTC. Its translation is CASSPGHQETQYF.